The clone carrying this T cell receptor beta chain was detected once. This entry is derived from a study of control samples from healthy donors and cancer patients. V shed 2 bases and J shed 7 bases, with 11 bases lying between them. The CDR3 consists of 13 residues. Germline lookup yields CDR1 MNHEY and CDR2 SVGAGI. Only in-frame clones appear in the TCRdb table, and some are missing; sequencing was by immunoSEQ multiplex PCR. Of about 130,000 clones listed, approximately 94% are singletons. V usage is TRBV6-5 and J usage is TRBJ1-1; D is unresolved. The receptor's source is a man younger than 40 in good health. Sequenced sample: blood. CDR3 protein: CASSYGSGLEAFF. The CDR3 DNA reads TGTGCCAGCAGTTACGGATCGGGTCTTGAAGCTTTCTTT.